This TCR beta chain stems from a study of cytomegalovirus exposure and HLA in healthy donors. Study-wide results and limits: Follow-up analysis later connected one missense variant in DCLRE1C with trimming of TCR beta V- and J-genes.

Regarding this clone: Its target is not known.

Trimming took 1 base from V and 8 from J; bases not matched to a gene: 6. Germline CDR1 MNHEY, CDR2 SMNVEV (reference sequence). This CDR3 region has 15 residues. The primer mix had 60 Vbeta and 13 Jbeta primers. Profiling relied on immunoSEQ multiplex PCR, and the TCRdb table lists in-frame clones only, not all of them. Of 99,000 or so clones detected, around three quarters appear once; the ten largest clones hold about 3.1%. The chain joins TRBV27 to TRBJ2-1, with 9 bases matching TRBD2. This clonotype was obtained from a male donor in good health and CMV-seropositive. The material sequenced was PBMCs. The CDR3 DNA reads TGTGCCAGCAGTTTATTTAGCGGGGGTGGAGATGAGCAGTTCTTC. It yields the protein CASSLFSGGGDEQFF.